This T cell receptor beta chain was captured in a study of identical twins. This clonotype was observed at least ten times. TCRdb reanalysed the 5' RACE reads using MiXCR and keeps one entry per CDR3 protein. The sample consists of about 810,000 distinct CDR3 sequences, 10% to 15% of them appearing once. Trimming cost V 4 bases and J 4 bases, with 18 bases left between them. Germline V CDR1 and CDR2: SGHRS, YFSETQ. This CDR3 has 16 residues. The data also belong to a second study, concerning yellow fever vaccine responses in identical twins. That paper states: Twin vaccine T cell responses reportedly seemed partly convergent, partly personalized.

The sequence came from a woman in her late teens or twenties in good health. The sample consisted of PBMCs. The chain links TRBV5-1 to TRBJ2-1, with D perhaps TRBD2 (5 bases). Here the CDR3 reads CASSRSPAGEYNEQFF. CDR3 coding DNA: TGCGCCAGCAGCAGAAGCCCGGCCGGGGAATACAATGAGCAGTTCTTC.